Listed below are T cell receptor beta chains from one sample, sequenced in a study of OX40 agonist ivuxolimab in advanced cancers. The data were produced by immunoSEQ multiplex PCR, yet TCRdb's version contains in-frame clones alone and is incomplete. The table records some 80,000 clones, roughly 81% of them present only once. Sequenced material: CD4+ or CD8+ T cells sorted from blood, taken in a trial of the OX40 agonist ivuxolimab. Receptors were obtained from an adult with an advanced solid tumor such as melanoma, head and neck, liver or kidney cancer. The CDR3 runs from the conserved cysteine through the conserved F or W. The D gene is left open where the match is weak. Not every row has a clone size; where given, it reads once, few, many or a size class.

j_gene: TRBJ2-5
v_gene: TRBV6-5
len: 12
d_gene: .
abundance: .
CDR3nt: TGTGCCAGCAGTACATTACCAACAGGGTTGCACTTC
CDR3aa: CASSTLPTGLHF

j_gene: TRBJ1-2
v_gene: TRBV7-8
len: 14
d_gene: .
abundance: .
CDR3nt: TGTGCCAGCAGCTCCCGGACTGGAAACTATGGCTACACCTTC
CDR3aa: CASSSRTGNYGYTF

j_gene: TRBJ2-5
v_gene: TRBV10-3
len: 15
d_gene: TRBD2
abundance: .
CDR3nt: TGTGCCATCAGTCGTCTAGCGGAATTCCAAGAGACCCAGTACTTC
CDR3aa: CAISRLAEFQETQYF

j_gene: TRBJ2-7
v_gene: TRBV28
len: 13
d_gene: .
abundance: .
CDR3nt: TGTGCCAGCAGTTCCGGGACCCTCTACGAGCAGTACTTC
CDR3aa: CASSSGTLYEQYF

j_gene: TRBJ2-7
v_gene: TRBV5-4
len: 14
d_gene: TRBD1
abundance: few
CDR3nt: TGTGCCAGCAGCTTGGGTAGGGGGCTTGACGAGCAGTACTTC
CDR3aa: CASSLGRGLDEQYF

j_gene: TRBJ2-7
v_gene: TRBV7-2
len: 16
d_gene: TRBD1
abundance: .
CDR3nt: TGTGCCAGCAGCAATCGCGGACAGGGGGCAGTCCTCGAGCAGTACTTC
CDR3aa: CASSNRGQGAVLEQYF

j_gene: TRBJ2-7
v_gene: TRBV29-1
len: 14
d_gene: TRBD2
abundance: .
CDR3nt: TGCAGCGTTGAAGAGGGGCGGGGGACCTACGAGCAGTACTTC
CDR3aa: CSVEEGRGTYEQYF

j_gene: TRBJ2-3
v_gene: TRBV27
len: 13
d_gene: .
abundance: .
CDR3nt: TGTGCCAGCAGAGTTTCGGGGACAGATACGCAGTATTTT
CDR3aa: CASRVSGTDTQYF

j_gene: TRBJ1-1
v_gene: TRBV19
len: 13
d_gene: TRBD1
abundance: .
CDR3nt: TGTGCCAGTAGTATCAGGGGGCGAGCTGAAGCTTTCTTT
CDR3aa: CASSIRGRAEAFF

j_gene: TRBJ2-5
v_gene: TRBV11-3
len: 13
d_gene: .
abundance: .
CDR3nt: TGTGCCAGCAGCTTTACGGTCCAAGAGACCCAGTACTTC
CDR3aa: CASSFTVQETQYF

j_gene: TRBJ1-2
v_gene: TRBV9
len: 16
d_gene: .
abundance: .
CDR3nt: TGTGCCAGCAGCGGTGATAGGCCCGGCGCTAACTATGGCTACACCTTC
CDR3aa: CASSGDRPGANYGYTF

j_gene: TRBJ1-5
v_gene: TRBV7-2
len: 12
d_gene: .
abundance: few
CDR3nt: TGTGCCAGCAGCCTCTACAGCCAGGCCCAGCATTTT
CDR3aa: CASSLYSQAQHF

j_gene: TRBJ2-1
v_gene: TRBV30
len: 13
d_gene: .
abundance: .
CDR3nt: TGTGCCTGGGCCAGGGGAGCCTACAATGAGCAGTTCTTC
CDR3aa: CAWARGAYNEQFF

j_gene: TRBJ1-4
v_gene: TRBV18
len: 16
d_gene: .
abundance: .
CDR3nt: TGTGCCAGCTCACCAGCGGCATATGGGGCTAATGAAAAACTGTTTTTT
CDR3aa: CASSPAAYGANEKLFF

j_gene: TRBJ2-2
v_gene: TRBV5-1
len: 16
d_gene: TRBD2
abundance: .
CDR3nt: TGCGCCAGCAGCCCCGTAGCGGGAGGCACCACCGGGGAGCTGTTTTTT
CDR3aa: CASSPVAGGTTGELFF

j_gene: TRBJ2-1
v_gene: TRBV5-1
len: 15
d_gene: TRBD2
abundance: .
CDR3nt: TGCGCCAGCAGCTTGGAGGGACTAGGGATTGGTGAGCAGTTCTTC
CDR3aa: CASSLEGLGIGEQFF

j_gene: TRBJ2-7
v_gene: TRBV6-1
len: 14
d_gene: .
abundance: .
CDR3nt: TGTGCCAGCAGTAACCGGGACGCAGCCTACGAGCAGTACTTC
CDR3aa: CASSNRDAAYEQYF

j_gene: TRBJ1-2
v_gene: TRBV14
len: 14
d_gene: .
abundance: .
CDR3nt: TGTGCCAGCAGCCAAGTCGCAGGGATGGAAGGCTACACCTTC
CDR3aa: CASSQVAGMEGYTF

j_gene: TRBJ2-1
v_gene: TRBV10-2
len: 14
d_gene: .
abundance: .
CDR3nt: TGCGCCAGCGAAGAAACCAGCGGTCGCAATGAGCAGTTCTTC
CDR3aa: CASEETSGRNEQFF

j_gene: TRBJ1-3
v_gene: TRBV28
len: 16
d_gene: TRBD1
abundance: .
CDR3nt: TGTGCCAGCAGTAACCTGGGACAGTTCTCTGGAAACACCATATATTTT
CDR3aa: CASSNLGQFSGNTIYF

j_gene: TRBJ2-7
v_gene: TRBV6-5
len: 15
d_gene: TRBD2
abundance: .
CDR3nt: TGTGCCAGCAGTTACGGGGTAGCGGGATCTTACGAGCAGTACTTC
CDR3aa: CASSYGVAGSYEQYF

j_gene: TRBJ2-5
v_gene: TRBV28
len: 15
d_gene: .
abundance: .
CDR3nt: TGTGCCAGCAGTTTATTTGGGGCCCGGAAAGAGACCCAGTACTTC
CDR3aa: CASSLFGARKETQYF

j_gene: TRBJ2-3
v_gene: TRBV7-8
len: 14
d_gene: TRBD2
abundance: once
CDR3nt: TGTGCCAGCAGCTCCGGACTAGGAGCAGATACGCAGTATTTT
CDR3aa: CASSSGLGADTQYF

j_gene: TRBJ2-1
v_gene: TRBV7-9
len: 16
d_gene: TRBD2
abundance: .
CDR3nt: TGTGCCAGCAGCATCTGGACTAGCGGCTCCTACAATGAGCAGTTCTTC
CDR3aa: CASSIWTSGSYNEQFF

j_gene: TRBJ2-1
v_gene: TRBV7-9
len: 12
d_gene: .
abundance: .
CDR3nt: TGTGCCAGCAGCAGATTAGCGGGACAGGGGTTCTTC
CDR3aa: CASSRLAGQGFF